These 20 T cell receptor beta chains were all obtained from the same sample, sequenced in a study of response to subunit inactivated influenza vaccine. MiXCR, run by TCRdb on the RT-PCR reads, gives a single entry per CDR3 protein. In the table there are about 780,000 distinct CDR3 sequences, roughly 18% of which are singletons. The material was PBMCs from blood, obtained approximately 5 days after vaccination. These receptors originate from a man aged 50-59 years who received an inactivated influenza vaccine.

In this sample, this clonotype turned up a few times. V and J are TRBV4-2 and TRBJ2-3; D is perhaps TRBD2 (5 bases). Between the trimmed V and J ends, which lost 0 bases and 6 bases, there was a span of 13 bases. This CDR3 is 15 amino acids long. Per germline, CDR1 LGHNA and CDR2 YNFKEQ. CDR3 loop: CASSQDLARLDTQYF. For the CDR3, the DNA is TGTGCCAGCAGCCAAGACCTAGCCCGTCTGGATACGCAGTATTTT.

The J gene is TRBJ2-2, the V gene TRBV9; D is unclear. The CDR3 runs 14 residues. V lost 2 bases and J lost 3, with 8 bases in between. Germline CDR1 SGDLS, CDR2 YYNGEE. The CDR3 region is CASSVVFDTGELFF. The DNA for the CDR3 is TGTGCCAGCAGCGTGGTTTTTGACACCGGGGAGCTGTTTTTT.

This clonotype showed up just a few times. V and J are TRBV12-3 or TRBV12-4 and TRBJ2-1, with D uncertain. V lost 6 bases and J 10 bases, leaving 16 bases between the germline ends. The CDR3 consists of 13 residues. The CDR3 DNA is TGTGCCAGCAGCTCCTCGCCCTCGACGGAGCAGTTCTTC. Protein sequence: CASSSSPSTEQFF.

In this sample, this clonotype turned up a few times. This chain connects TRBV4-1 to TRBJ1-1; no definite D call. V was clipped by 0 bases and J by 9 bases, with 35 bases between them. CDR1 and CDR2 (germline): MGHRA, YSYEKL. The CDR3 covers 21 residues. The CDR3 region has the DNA TGCGCCAGCAGCCAAGAAAAGATAAGAAATCGCATTAGGACCCCGTACCATCAAGCTTTCTTT. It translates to CASSQEKIRNRIRTPYHQAFF.

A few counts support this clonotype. CDR3 sequence reads: CAITTGGFNSPLHF. The CDR3, as DNA: TGTGCCATCACTACAGGGGGATTTAATTCACCCCTCCACTTT. This chain uses TRBV10-3 with TRBJ1-6; 8 bases fit TRBD1. Germline CDR1 is ENHRY and CDR2 is SYGVKD. This CDR3 has 14 residues. V was clipped by 7 bases and J by 6 bases; unmatched bases: 5.

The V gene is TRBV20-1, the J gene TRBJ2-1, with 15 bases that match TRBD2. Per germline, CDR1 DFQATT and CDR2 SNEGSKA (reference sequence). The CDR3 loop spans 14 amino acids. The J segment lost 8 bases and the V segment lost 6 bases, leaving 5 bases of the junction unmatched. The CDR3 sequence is CSAGLAGGWDEQFF. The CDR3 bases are TGCAGTGCGGGACTAGCGGGAGGTTGGGATGAGCAGTTCTTC.

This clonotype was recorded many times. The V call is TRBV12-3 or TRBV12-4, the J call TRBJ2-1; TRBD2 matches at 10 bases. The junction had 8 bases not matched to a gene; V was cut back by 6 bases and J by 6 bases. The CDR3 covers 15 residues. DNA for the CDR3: TGTGCCAGCAGACTCCTAGCGGGGGTAAGCAATGAGCAGTTCTTC. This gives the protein CASRLLAGVSNEQFF.

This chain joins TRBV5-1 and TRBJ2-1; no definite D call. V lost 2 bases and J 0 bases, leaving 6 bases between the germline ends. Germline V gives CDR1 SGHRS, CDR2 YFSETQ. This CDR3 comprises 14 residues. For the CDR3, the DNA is TGCGCCAGCAGCTTTGCGGACTCCTACAATGAGCAGTTCTTC. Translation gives CASSFADSYNEQFF. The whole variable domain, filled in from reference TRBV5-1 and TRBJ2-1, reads KAGVTQTPRYLIKTRGQQVTLSCSPISGHRSVSWYQQTPGQGLQFLFEYFSETQRNKGNFPGRFSGRQFSNSRSEMNVSTLELGDSALYLCASSFADSYNEQFFGPGTRLTVL.

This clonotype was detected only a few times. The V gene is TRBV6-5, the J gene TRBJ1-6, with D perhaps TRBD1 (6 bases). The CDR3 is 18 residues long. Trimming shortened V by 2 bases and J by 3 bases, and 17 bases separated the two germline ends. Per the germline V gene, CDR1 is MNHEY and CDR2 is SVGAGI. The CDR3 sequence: CASSYTTLDSIYNSPLHF. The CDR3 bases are TGTGCCAGCAGTTACACGACCCTGGACAGTATCTATAATTCACCCCTCCACTTT.

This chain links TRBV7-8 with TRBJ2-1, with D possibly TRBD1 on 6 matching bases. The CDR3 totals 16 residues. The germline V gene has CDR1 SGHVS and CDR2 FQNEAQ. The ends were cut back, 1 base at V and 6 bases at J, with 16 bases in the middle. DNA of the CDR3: TGTGCCAGCAGCTTAGACCAGGGACAAGTTTCCAATGAGCAGTTCTTC. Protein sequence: CASSLDQGQVSNEQFF.

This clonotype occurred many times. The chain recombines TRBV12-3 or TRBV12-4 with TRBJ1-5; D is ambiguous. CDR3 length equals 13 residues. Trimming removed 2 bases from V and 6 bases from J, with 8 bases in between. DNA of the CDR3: TGTGCCAGCAGTTTATCTGGGGTTCAGCCCCAGCATTTT. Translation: CASSLSGVQPQHF.

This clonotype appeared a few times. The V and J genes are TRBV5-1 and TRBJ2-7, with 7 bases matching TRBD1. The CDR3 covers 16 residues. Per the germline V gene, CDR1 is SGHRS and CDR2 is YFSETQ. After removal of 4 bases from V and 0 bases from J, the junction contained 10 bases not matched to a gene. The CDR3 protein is CASSLVAGGSSYEQYF. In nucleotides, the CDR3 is TGCGCCAGCAGCCTGGTTGCAGGGGGTAGCTCCTACGAGCAGTACTTC. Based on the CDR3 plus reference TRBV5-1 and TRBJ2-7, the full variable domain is KAGVTQTPRYLIKTRGQQVTLSCSPISGHRSVSWYQQTPGQGLQFLFEYFSETQRNKGNFPGRFSGRQFSNSRSEMNVSTLELGDSALYLCASSLVAGGSSYEQYFGPGTRLTVT.

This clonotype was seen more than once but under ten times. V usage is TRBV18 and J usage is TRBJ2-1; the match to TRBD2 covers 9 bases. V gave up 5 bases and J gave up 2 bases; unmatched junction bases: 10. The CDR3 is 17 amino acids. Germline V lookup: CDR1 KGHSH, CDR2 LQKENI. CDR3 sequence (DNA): TGTGCCAGCTCATCGGCGGTAGCGGGAGTAGCCTACAATGAGCAGTTCTTC. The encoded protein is CASSSAVAGVAYNEQFF. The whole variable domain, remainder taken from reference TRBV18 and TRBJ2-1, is NAGVMQNPRHLVRRRGQEARLRCSPMKGHSHVYWYRQLPEEGLKFMVYLQKENIIDESGMPKERFSAEFPKEGPSILRIQQVVRGDSAAYFCASSSAVAGVAYNEQFFGPGTRLTVL.

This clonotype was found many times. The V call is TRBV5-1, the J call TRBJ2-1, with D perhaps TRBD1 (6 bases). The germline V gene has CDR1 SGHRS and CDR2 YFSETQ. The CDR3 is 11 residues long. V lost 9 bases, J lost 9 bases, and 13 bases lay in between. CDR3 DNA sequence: TGCGCCACCCTACAGGGAACTGAGCAGTTCTTC. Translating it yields CATLQGTEQFF. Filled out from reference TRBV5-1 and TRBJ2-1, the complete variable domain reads KAGVTQTPRYLIKTRGQQVTLSCSPISGHRSVSWYQQTPGQGLQFLFEYFSETQRNKGNFPGRFSGRQFSNSRSEMNVSTLELGDSALYLCATLQGTEQFFGPGTRLTVL.

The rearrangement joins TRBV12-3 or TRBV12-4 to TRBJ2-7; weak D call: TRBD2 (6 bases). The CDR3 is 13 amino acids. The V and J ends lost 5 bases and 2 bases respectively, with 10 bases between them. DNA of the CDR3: TGTGCCAGCAGTCACTCGGGGGCCTACGAGCAGTACTTC. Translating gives CASSHSGAYEQYF.

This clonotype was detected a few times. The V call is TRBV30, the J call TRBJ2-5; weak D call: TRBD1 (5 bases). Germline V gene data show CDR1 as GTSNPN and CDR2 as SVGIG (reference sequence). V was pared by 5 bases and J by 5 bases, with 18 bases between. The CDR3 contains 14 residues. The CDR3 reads CAWVPSDTTETQYF. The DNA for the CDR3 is TGTGCCTGGGTACCCTCGGACACCACGGAGACCCAGTACTTC.

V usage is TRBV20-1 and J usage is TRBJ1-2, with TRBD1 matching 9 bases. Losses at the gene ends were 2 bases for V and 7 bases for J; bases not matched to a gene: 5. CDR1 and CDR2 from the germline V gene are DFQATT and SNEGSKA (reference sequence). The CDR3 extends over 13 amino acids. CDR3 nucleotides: TGCAGTGCTAGACACCGGGACAGGGTTGGCTACACCTTC. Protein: CSARHRDRVGYTF.

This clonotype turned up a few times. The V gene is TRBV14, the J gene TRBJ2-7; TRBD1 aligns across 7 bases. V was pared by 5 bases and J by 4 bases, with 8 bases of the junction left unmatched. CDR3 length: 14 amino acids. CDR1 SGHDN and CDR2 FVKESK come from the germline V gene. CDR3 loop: CASSRRTGWYEQYF. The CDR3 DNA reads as TGTGCCAGCAGCAGAAGGACAGGATGGTACGAGCAGTACTTC.

In DNA form, the CDR3 reads TGTGCCAGCAGTCCAACTCAAGCGGACAGGGAGACCCAGTACTTC. Its protein product is CASSPTQADRETQYF. V is TRBV7-9 and J is TRBJ2-5; 7 bases are a match to TRBD1. V lost 6 bases, J lost 5 bases, and 12 bases stayed unmatched. Germline V CDR1 and CDR2: SEHNR, FQNEAQ (reference sequence). The CDR3 extends over 15 amino acids.

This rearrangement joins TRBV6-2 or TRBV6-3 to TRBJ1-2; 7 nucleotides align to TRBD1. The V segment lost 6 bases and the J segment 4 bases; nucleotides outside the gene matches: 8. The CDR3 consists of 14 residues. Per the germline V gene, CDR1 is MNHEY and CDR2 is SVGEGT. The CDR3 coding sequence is TGTGCCAGCAGGGATCGACAGGGACCCTATGGCTACACCTTC. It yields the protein CASRDRQGPYGYTF.